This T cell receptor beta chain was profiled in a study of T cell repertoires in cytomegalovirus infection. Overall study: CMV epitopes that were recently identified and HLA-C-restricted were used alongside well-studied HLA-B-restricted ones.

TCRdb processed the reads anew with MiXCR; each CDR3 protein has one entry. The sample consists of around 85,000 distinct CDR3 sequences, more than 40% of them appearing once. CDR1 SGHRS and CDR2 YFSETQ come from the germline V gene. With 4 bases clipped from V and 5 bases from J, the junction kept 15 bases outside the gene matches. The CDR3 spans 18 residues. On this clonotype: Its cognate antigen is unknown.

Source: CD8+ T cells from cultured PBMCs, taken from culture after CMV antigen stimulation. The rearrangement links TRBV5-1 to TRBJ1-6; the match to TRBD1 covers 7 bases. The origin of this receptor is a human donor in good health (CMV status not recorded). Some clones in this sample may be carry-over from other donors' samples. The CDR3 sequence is CASSHFAAGTANNSPLHF. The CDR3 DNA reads TGCGCCAGCAGCCATTTCGCGGCGGGGACAGCAAATAATTCACCCCTCCACTTT.